The present entry profiles one T cell receptor (beta chain) with its context. What it recognizes is unknown. The sample originates from a study of graft-versus-host responses after intestinal transplantation. The table came from immunoSEQ multiplex PCR; TCRdb's copy has only in-frame clones and leaves some out. The data show 15,000 to 20,000 clones, approximately 86% seen once. Graft material was processed, releasing intraepithelial and lamina propria lymphocytes. Trimming pared 0 bases from V and 3 bases from J, leaving 14 bases between. CDR1 SGHAT and CDR2 FQNNGV come from the germline V gene. The CDR3 is 16 residues long. Study-wide findings and caveats: Investigators detected GvH clones in recipient marrow, with some emerging earlier in ileum or blood.

Specimen: ileum tissue, collected 17 days after transplant. The origin of this receptor is a human patient who received an intestinal transplant, so some T cells may come from the graft donor. The chain links TRBV11-2 to TRBJ1-2; weak D call: TRBD1 (6 bases). This chain's CDR3 is CASSLEGEGDYYGYTF. The CDR3 bases are TGTGCCAGCAGCTTAGAGGGTGAGGGGGATTACTATGGCTACACCTTC.